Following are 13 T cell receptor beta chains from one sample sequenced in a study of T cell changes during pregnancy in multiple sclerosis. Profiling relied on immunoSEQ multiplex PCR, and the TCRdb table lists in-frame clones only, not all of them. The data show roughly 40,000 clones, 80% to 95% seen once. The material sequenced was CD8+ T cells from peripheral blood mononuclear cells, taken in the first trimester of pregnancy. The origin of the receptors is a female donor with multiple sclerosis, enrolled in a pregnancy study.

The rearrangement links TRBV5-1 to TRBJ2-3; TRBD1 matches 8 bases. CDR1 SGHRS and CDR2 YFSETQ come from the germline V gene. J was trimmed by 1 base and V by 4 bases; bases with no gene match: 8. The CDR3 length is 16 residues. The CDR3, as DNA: TGCGCCAGCAGCCCCCCCCGGGACAGGCGCACAGATACGCAGTATTTT. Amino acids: CASSPPRDRRTDTQYF.

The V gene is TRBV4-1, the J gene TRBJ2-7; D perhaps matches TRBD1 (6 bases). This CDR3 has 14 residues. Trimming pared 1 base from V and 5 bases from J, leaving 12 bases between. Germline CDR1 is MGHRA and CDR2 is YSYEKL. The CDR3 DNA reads TGCGCCAGCAGCCAAGGGGTGGGACATCACGAGCAGTACTTC. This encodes CASSQGVGHHEQYF.

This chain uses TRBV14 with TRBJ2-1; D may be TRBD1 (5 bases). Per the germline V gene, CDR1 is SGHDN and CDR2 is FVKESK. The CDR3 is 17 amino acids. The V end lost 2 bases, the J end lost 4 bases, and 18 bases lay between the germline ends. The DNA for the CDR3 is TGTGCCAGCAGCCAAACGTTGGGGTGGGGCCGTTACAATGAGCAGTTCTTC. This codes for CASSQTLGWGRYNEQFF.

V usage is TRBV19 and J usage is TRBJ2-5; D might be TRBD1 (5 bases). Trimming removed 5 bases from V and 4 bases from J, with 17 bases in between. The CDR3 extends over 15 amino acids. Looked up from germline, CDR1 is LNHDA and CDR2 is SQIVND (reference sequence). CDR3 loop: CASSARQGSGETQYF. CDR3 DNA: TGTGCCAGTAGTGCGAGGCAGGGCTCGGGAGAGACCCAGTACTTC.

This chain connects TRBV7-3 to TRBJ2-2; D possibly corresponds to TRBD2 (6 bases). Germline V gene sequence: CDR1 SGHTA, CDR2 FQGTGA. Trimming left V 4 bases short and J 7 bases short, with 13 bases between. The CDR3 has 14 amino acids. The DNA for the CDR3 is TGTGCCAGCAGCTATAGCGGCCCTATCGGGGAGCTGTTTTTT. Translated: CASSYSGPIGELFF.

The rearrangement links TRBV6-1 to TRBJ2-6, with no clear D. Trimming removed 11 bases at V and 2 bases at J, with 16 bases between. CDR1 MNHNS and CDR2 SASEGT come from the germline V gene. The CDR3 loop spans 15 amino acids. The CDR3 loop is CAARVVGTGANVLTF. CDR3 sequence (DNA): TGTGCCGCCCGAGTCGTGGGCACTGGGGCCAACGTCCTGACTTTC.

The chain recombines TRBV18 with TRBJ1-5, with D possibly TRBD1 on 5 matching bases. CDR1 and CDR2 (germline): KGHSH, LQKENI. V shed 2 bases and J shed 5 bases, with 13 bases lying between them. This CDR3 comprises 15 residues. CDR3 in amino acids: CASSPAQATDQPQHF. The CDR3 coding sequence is TGTGCCAGCTCACCAGCACAGGCCACGGATCAGCCCCAGCATTTT.

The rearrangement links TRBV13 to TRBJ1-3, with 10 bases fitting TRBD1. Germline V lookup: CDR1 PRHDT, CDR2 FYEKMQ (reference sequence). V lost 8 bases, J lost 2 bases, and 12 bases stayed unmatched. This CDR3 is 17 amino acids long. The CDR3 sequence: CASFPTGTGVPGNTIYF. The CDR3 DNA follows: TGTGCCAGCTTTCCCACCGGGACAGGGGTCCCTGGAAACACCATATATTTT.

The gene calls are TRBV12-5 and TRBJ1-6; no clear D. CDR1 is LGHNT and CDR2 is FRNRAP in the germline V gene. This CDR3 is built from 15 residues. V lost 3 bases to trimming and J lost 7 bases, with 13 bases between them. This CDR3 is CASGFWGERNSPLHF. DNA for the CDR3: TGTGCTAGTGGTTTTTGGGGAGAACGGAATTCACCCCTCCACTTT.

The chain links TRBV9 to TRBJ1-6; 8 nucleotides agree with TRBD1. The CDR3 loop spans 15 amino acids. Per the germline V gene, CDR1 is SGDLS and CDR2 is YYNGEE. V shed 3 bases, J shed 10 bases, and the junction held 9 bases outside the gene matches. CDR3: CASSGRQGLYSPLHF. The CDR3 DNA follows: TGTGCCAGCAGCGGCAGACAGGGGCTGTACTCACCCCTCCACTTT. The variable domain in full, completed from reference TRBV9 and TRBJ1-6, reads DSGVTQTPKHLITATGQRVTLRCSPRSGDLSVYWYQQSLDQGLQFLIQYYNGEERAKGNILERFSAQQFPDLHSELNLSSLELGDSALYFCASSGRQGLYSPLHFGNGTRLTVT.

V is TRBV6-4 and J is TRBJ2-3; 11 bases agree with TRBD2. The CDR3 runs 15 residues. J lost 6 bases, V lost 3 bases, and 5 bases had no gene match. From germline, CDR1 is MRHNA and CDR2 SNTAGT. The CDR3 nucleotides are TGTGCCAGCAGTGAACTAGCGGGAGCAGTGGATACGCAGTATTTT. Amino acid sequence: CASSELAGAVDTQYF.

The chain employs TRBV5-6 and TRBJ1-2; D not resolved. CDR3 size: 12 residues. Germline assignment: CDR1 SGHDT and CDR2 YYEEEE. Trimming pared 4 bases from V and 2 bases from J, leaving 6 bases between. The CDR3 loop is CASSDGNYGYTF. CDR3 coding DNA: TGTGCCAGCAGCGACGGGAACTATGGCTACACCTTC. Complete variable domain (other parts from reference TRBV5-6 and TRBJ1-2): DAGVTQSPTHLIKTRGQQVTLRCSPKSGHDTVSWYQQALGQGPQFIFQYYEEEERQRGNFPDRFSGHQFPNYSSELNVNALLLGDSALYLCASSDGNYGYTFGSGTRLTVV.

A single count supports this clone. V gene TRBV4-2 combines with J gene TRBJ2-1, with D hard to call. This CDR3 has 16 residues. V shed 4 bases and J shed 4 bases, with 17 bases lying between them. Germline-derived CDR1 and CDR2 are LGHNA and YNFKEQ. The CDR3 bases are TGTGCCAGCAGCCCACAAACCTTTTCAGGTTACAATGAGCAGTTCTTC. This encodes CASSPQTFSGYNEQFF.